This record concerns one TCR beta chain sequence. Its cognate antigen is unknown. The sample is drawn from a study of cytomegalovirus exposure and HLA in healthy donors. Points from the study as a whole: Cytomegalovirus-associated status was assigned to about 150 TCR beta chains.

PCR involved 60 Vbeta and 13 Jbeta primers. Authors' data handling: In a later analysis, about 11 million of some 80 million unique beta chains occurred in at least two donors. Sequencing used immunoSEQ multiplex PCR; TCRdb keeps in-frame clones, though not all of them. The V and J calls and clone size were taken over from that table, and D and trimming were inferred from the DNA. The table shows some 140,000 clones, with about 80% occurring only once. V dropped 1 base and J dropped 4 bases, with 11 bases sitting between them. The CDR3 is 15 amino acids. The germline V gene has CDR1 MGHRA and CDR2 YSYEKL.

Sequencing used PBMCs. The source is a man in his forties or fifties in good health and CMV-seropositive. The V gene is TRBV4-1, the J gene TRBJ1-3, with D uncertain. CDR3 in DNA: TGCGCCAGCAGCCAAGGAGGGAATTGGGGAAACACCATATATTTT. It encodes CASSQGGNWGNTIYF.